This TCR beta chain was captured by sequencing in a study of T cell changes during pregnancy in multiple sclerosis. Trimming removed 5 bases at V and 5 bases at J, with 16 bases between. The CDR3 spans 14 residues. Germline V gene sequence: CDR1 SGHVS, CDR2 FNYEAQ. Libraries were prepared by immunoSEQ multiplex PCR; TCRdb keeps only in-frame clonotypes and omits some of them. Of approximately 43,000 clones listed, 90% are singletons. The material sequenced was CD8+ T cells from peripheral blood mononuclear cells, taken in the first trimester of pregnancy. This sequence originates from a female donor with multiple sclerosis, enrolled in a pregnancy study. J is TRBJ2-7 and V is TRBV7-6, with D possibly TRBD1 on 6 matching bases. The CDR3 DNA reads as TGTGCCAGCAGCACGGTTATCCAGGGGAACGAGCAGTACTTC. Protein: CASSTVIQGNEQYF.